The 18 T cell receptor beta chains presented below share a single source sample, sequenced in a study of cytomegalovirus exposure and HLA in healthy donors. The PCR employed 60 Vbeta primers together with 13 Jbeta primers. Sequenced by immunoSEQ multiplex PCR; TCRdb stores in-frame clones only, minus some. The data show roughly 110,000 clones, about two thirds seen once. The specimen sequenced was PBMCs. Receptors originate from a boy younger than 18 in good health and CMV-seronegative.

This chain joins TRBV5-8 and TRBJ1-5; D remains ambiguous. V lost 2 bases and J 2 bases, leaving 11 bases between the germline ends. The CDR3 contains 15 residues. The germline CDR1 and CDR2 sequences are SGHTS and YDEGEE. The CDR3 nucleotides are TGTGCCAGCAGCTTAGGAGTGAATGGCAATCAGCCCCAGCATTTT. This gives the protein CASSLGVNGNQPQHF.

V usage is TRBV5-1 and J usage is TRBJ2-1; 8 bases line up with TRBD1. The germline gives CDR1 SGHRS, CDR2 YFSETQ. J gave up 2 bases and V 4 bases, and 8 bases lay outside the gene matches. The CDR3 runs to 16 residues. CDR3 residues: CASSPGQGMPYNEQFF. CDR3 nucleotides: TGCGCCAGCAGCCCCGGACAGGGTATGCCCTACAATGAGCAGTTCTTC.

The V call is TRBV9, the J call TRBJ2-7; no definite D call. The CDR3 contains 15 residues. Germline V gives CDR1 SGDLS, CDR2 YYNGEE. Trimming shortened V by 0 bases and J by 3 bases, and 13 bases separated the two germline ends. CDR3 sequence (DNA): TGTGCCAGCAGCGTAGGCCCCTTGGCAAACTACGAGCAGTACTTC. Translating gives CASSVGPLANYEQYF. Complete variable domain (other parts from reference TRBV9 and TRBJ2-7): DSGVTQTPKHLITATGQRVTLRCSPRSGDLSVYWYQQSLDQGLQFLIQYYNGEERAKGNILERFSAQQFPDLHSELNLSSLELGDSALYFCASSVGPLANYEQYFGPGTRLTVT.

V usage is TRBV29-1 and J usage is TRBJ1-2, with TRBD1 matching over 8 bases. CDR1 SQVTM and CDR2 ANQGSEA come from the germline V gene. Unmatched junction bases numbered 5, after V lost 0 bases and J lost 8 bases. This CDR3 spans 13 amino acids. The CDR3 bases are TGCAGCGTTGAAGATCGGGACAGGACGGGCTACACCTTC. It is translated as CSVEDRDRTGYTF.

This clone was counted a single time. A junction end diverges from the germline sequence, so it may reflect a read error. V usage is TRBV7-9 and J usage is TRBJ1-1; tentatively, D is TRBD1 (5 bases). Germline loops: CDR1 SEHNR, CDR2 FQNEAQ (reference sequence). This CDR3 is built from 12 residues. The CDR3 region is CSSSPLVEGAFF. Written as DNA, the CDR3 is TGTTCCAGCAGCCCGTTGGTGGAGGGGGCTTTCTTT.

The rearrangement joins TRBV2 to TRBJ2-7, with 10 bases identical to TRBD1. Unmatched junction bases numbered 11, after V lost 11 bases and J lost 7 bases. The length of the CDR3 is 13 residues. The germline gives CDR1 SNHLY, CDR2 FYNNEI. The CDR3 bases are TGTGCCGCCTCGGGGACAGGGGTGAGGGAGCAGTACTTC. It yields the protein CAASGTGVREQYF.

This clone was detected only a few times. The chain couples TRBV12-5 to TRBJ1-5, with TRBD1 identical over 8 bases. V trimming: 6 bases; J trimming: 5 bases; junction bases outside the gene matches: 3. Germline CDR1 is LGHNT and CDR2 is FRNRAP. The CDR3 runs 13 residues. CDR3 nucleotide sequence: TGTGCTAGTGGCCAGGGGGCCGATCAGCCCCAGCATTTT. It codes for CASGQGADQPQHF.

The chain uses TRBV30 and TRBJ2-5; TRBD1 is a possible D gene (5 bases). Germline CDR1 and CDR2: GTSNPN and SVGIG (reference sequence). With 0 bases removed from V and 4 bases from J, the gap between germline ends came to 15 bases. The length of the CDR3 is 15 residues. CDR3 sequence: CAWSVGSLRGETQYF. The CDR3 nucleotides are TGTGCCTGGAGTGTGGGTTCCCTAAGGGGAGAGACCCAGTACTTC.

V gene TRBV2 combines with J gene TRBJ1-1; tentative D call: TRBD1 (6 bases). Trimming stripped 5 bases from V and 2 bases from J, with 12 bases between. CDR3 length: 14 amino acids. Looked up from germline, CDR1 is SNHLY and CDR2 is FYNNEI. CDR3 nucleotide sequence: TGTGCCAGCAGTTGGACAGAGCTTAACACTGAAGCTTTCTTT. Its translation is CASSWTELNTEAFF.

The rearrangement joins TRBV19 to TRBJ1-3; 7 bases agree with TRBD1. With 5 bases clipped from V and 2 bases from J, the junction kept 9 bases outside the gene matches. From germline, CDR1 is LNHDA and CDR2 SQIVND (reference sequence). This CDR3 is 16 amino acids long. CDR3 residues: CASSPQQGFAGNTIYF. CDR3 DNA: TGTGCCAGTAGTCCGCAACAGGGGTTCGCTGGAAACACCATATATTTT.

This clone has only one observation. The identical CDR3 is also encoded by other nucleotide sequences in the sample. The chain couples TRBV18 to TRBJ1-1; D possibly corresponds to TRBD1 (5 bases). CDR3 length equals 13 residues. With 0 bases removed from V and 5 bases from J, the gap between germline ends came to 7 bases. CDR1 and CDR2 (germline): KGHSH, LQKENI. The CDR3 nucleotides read TGTGCCAGCTCACCACCGGGGGGGACTGAAGCTTTCTTT. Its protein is CASSPPGGTEAFF.

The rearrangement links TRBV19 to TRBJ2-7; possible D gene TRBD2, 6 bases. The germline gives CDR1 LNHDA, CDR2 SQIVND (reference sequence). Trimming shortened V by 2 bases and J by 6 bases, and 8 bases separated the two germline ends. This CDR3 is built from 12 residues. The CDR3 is CASSIMGGEQYF. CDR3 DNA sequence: TGTGCCAGTAGTATAATGGGAGGCGAGCAGTACTTC.

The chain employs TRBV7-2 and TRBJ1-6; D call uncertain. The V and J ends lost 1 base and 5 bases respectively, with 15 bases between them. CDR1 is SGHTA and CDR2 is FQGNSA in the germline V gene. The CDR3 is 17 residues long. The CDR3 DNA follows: TGTGCCAGCAGCTTAGTAGGAGGACGGACTAATAATTCACCCCTCCACTTT. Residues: CASSLVGGRTNNSPLHF.

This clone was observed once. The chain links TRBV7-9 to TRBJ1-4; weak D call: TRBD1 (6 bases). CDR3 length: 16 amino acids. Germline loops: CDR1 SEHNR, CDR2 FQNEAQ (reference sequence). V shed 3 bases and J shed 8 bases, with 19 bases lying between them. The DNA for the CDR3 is TGTGCCAGCAGCTTGACGGCCGCGGGGGCGGGAGAAAAACTGTTTTTT. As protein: CASSLTAAGAGEKLFF.

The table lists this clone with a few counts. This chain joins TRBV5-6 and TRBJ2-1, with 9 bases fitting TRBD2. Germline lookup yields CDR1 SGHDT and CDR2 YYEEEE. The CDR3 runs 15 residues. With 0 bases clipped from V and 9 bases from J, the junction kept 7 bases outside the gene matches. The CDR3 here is CASSLDTGTSSEQFF. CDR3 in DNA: TGTGCCAGCAGCTTGGACACCGGGACTAGCAGTGAGCAGTTCTTC. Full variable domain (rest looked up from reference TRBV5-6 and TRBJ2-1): DAGVTQSPTHLIKTRGQQVTLRCSPKSGHDTVSWYQQALGQGPQFIFQYYEEEERQRGNFPDRFSGHQFPNYSSELNVNALLLGDSALYLCASSLDTGTSSEQFFGPGTRLTVL.

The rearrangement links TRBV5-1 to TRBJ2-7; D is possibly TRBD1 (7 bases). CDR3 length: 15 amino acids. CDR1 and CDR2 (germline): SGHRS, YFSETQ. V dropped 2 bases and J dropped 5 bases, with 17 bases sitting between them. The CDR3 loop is CASSLTAGQRNEQYF. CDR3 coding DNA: TGCGCCAGCAGCTTAACTGCGGGACAGCGGAACGAGCAGTACTTC.

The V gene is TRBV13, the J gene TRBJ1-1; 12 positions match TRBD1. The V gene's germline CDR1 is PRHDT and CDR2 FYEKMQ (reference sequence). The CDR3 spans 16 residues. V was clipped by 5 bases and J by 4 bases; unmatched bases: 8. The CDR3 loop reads CASSPTGTGGVTEAFF. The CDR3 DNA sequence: TGTGCCAGCAGCCCAACCGGGACAGGGGGCGTCACTGAAGCTTTCTTT.

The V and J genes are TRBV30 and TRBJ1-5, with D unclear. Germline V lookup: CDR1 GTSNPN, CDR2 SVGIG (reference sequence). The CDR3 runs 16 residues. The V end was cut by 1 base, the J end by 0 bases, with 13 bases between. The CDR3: CAWSAAAWYSNQPQHF. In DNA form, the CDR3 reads TGTGCCTGGAGTGCCGCGGCGTGGTATAGCAATCAGCCCCAGCATTTT.